This TCR beta chain was retrieved from a study of shared clonotypes between healthy human individuals. Study-wide results and caveats: The sole specimen, blood, was sampled, and tissue repertoires likely differ.

Terminally differentiated effector memory CD45RA+ cells were excluded by CCR7 positive selection of CD45RO-negative cells. This CDR3 has 13 residues. Germline V gene lookup returns CDR1 GTSNPN and CDR2 SVGIG (reference sequence). Trimming removed 0 bases at V and 1 base at J, with 6 bases between. The table came from immunoSEQ multiplex PCR; TCRdb's copy has only in-frame clones and leaves some out. The table records millions of clones, approximately 94% of them present only once. Concerning this clone itself: Its antigen is not identified. In the same sample, other DNA sequences code for this CDR3.

The sequence was collected from a young man in good health. Input material: naive CD8+ T cells sorted from blood. The J gene is TRBJ1-1, the V gene TRBV30; no firm D call. CDR3: CAWSVLENTEAFF. The CDR3 region has the DNA TGTGCCTGGAGTGTCTTGGAGAACACTGAAGCTTTCTTT.